The clone carrying this T cell receptor beta chain was counted a single time. The source of the sample is a study of blood T cell repertoires in COVID-19. The CDR3 runs 16 residues. The V end lost 3 bases, the J end lost 8 bases, and 20 bases lay between the germline ends. CDR1 KGHSH and CDR2 LQKENI come from the germline V gene. This table comes from immunoSEQ multiplex PCR, and its TCRdb copy is limited to in-frame clones, with some not included. The data contain around 290,000 clones, 75% to 90% of them singletons. The sequence came from a woman aged 70-85 years with COVID-19, enrolled during active disease. The rearrangement uses TRBV18 and TRBJ2-1; TRBD1 is a possible D gene (6 bases). Sequenced input: peripheral blood. CDR3 in amino acids: CASSPRVLGAGDEQFF. The CDR3 DNA reads as TGTGCCAGCTCACCCCGTGTTCTGGGGGCAGGGGATGAGCAGTTCTTC.